Sequencing of this T cell receptor beta chain was carried out in a study of early T cells in non-severe SARS-CoV-2 infection. Overall study context: The study sequenced bulk RNA from unsorted whole blood, with chains unpaired.

Study observations and caveats: Anti-spike CD8 responses were favored by VDJdb matching, which missed private and CD4 specificities.

The TCR library protocol attached unique molecular identifiers to the individual cDNA molecules. TCRdb called the 5' RACE reads again in MiXCR, with one record for every CDR3 protein. Among 35,000 to 45,000 distinct CDR3 sequences, 6% to 7.5% were seen once, and the ten largest hold under 30%. This CDR3 has 16 residues. The germline V gene has CDR1 SEHNR and CDR2 FQNEAQ (reference sequence). The V and J ends lost 0 bases and 4 bases, in that order; junction bases with no gene match: 4. This clonotype was recorded many times. Antigen unknown. This clonotype was sampled from an adult who was a healthcare worker with PCR-confirmed SARS-CoV-2 infection or an uninfected control (not recorded which). Sample: whole blood, taken at baseline. The chain carries TRBV7-9 and TRBJ1-1; 11 bases map to TRBD1. The CDR3 protein is CASSLAGTGGSTEAFF. The CDR3 DNA reads TGTGCCAGCAGCTTAGCAGGGACAGGGGGGTCCACTGAAGCTTTCTTT.